Described below is a single T cell receptor beta chain sequence and its context. The antigen is undetermined. Only in-frame clones appear in the TCRdb table, and some are missing; sequencing was by immunoSEQ multiplex PCR. This sample has about 350,000 clones; around 83% occur once, and the top ten carry around 3%. Sample treatment: approximately 18 received Ad26.COV2.S at low or high dose, single or two shots; about five received placebo; per-sample allocation not given. Sampling was performed 63 days after the first vaccine or placebo injection. An Ad26 vector was used to express Wuhan-strain SARS-CoV-2 spike as the vaccine. The record originates from a study of Ad26.COV2.S vaccination and SARS-CoV-2 variants. Study-level information: Vaccine-arm donor from the placebo-controlled COV1001 Ad26.COV2.S trial. Doses of Ad26.COV2.S were injected into muscle once or twice, 56 days apart.

General observations from the study: Placebo recipients and vaccine recipients were similar in non-spike TCR breadth.

The sequence derives from a person between 18 and 59 years old who received the Ad26.COV2.S COVID-19 vaccine or a placebo. The input for sequencing was peripheral blood, taken in a trial of Ad26.COV2.S vaccine versus placebo.

In DNA form, the CDR3 reads TGTGCCACCAGCAGGGGACTAGCCTACAATGAGCAGTTCTTC. Its protein is CATSRGLAYNEQFF. The chain carries TRBV15 and TRBJ2-1, with 8 nucleotides matching TRBD2. Trimming removed 3 bases from V and 2 bases from J; junction bases left unmatched: 0. The CDR3 consists of 14 residues. Germline CDR1 is LNHNV and CDR2 is YYDKDF (reference sequence).